These 16 T cell receptor beta chains came from one sample sequenced in a study of blood T cell repertoires in COVID-19. The repertoire was sequenced with immunoSEQ multiplex PCR; TCRdb's copy has only in-frame clones and lacks some. The table records hundreds of thousands of clones, more than 70% of them present only once. Sequencing was done on a sample of PBMCs or T cells enriched from blood (not recorded which). The receptors derive from a woman in her forties or fifties who had recovered from COVID-19.

This clone was counted only a few times. V is TRBV20-1 and J is TRBJ2-5, with D maybe TRBD1 (5 bases). Deletions cut 5 bases from V and 8 bases from J, with 12 bases between. CDR3 length: 11 amino acids. Germline-derived CDR1 and CDR2 are DFQATT and SNEGSKA (reference sequence). The CDR3 sequence is CSARTDITQYF. In nucleotides, the CDR3 is TGCAGTGCTCGAACGGACATAACCCAGTACTTC.

This chain joins TRBV12-5 and TRBJ1-1, with 7 bases aligning to TRBD1. This CDR3 is built from 15 residues. J was trimmed by 0 bases and V by 5 bases; bases with no gene match: 6. CDR1 and CDR2 (germline): LGHNT, FRNRAP. The CDR3 DNA reads TGTGCTAGTGGTCCGTCGACAGGGATGAACACTGAAGCTTTCTTT. Translation: CASGPSTGMNTEAFF. The full variable domain, completed using reference TRBV12-5 and TRBJ1-1, is DARVTQTPRHKVTEMGQEVTMRCQPILGHNTVFWYRQTMMQGLELLAYFRNRAPLDDSGMPKDRFSAEMPDATLATLKIQPSEPRDSAVYFCASGPSTGMNTEAFFGQGTRLTVV.

This sequence joins TRBV7-2 and TRBJ1-5, with D uncertain. Germline CDR1 and CDR2: SGHTA and FQGNSA. The CDR3 is 15 amino acids. The V and J ends lost 1 base and 0 bases respectively, with 7 bases between them. CDR3 nucleotide sequence: TGTGCCAGCAGCTTAGGTCGGTCTAGCAATCAGCCCCAGCATTTT. Translating it yields CASSLGRSSNQPQHF.

There are a few counts of this clone. This chain connects TRBV5-4 to TRBJ1-1; 7 bases line up with TRBD1. Looked up from germline, CDR1 is SGHNT and CDR2 is YYREEE (reference sequence). V gave up 2 bases and J gave up 3 bases; unmatched junction bases: 4. CDR3 length: 14 residues. The CDR3 coding sequence is TGTGCCAGCAGCTTAAACCAGGGGGACACTGAAGCTTTCTTT. It yields the protein CASSLNQGDTEAFF.

The V call is TRBV4-2, the J call TRBJ2-3; the match to TRBD2 covers 8 bases. The CDR3 runs to 16 residues. With V trimmed by 1 base and J by 3 bases, 6 bases remained unmatched. The V gene's germline CDR1 is LGHNA and CDR2 YNFKEQ. The CDR3 DNA reads as TGTGCCAGCAGCCAAGGTGGGGCTAGCGGGACAGATACGCAGTATTTT. Its protein product is CASSQGGASGTDTQYF.

The chain joins TRBV27 to TRBJ1-2, with a possible D match to TRBD1 (5 bases). V lost 6 bases, J lost 6 bases, and 8 bases lay in between. Germline CDR1 MNHEY, CDR2 SMNVEV (reference sequence). The CDR3 is 11 residues long. CDR3 sequence (DNA): TGTGCCAGCAGGCGGGGGAATGGCTACACCTTC. This sequence encodes CASRRGNGYTF.

CDR3: CASSLGLAGIGAYNEQFF. The CDR3 DNA reads TGTGCCAGCAGCTTAGGACTAGCGGGTATTGGGGCCTACAATGAGCAGTTCTTC. The chain links TRBV11-3 to TRBJ2-1; 10 bases match TRBD2. The ends lost 1 base at V and 2 bases at J; junction bases unmatched: 8. The CDR3 totals 18 residues. CDR1 and CDR2 from the germline V gene are SGHNT and YENEEA.

The chain carries TRBV12-5 and TRBJ2-1, with 7 bases lining up with TRBD1. V lost 10 bases, J lost 7 bases, and 16 bases stayed unmatched. The CDR3 spans 15 residues. Germline-derived CDR1 and CDR2 are LGHNT and FRNRAP. Here the CDR3 reads CATLLAGTVGNEQFF. Written as DNA, the CDR3 is TGTGCTACCCTCCTAGCCGGGACAGTCGGGAATGAGCAGTTCTTC. The full variable domain, with the rest looked up from reference TRBV12-5 and TRBJ2-1, is DARVTQTPRHKVTEMGQEVTMRCQPILGHNTVFWYRQTMMQGLELLAYFRNRAPLDDSGMPKDRFSAEMPDATLATLKIQPSEPRDSAVYFCATLLAGTVGNEQFFGPGTRLTVL.

The chain couples TRBV4-2 to TRBJ2-7; TRBD2 is a possible D gene (6 bases). This CDR3 comprises 13 residues. V gave up 1 base and J gave up 6 bases, with 10 bases separating them. CDR1 and CDR2 (germline): LGHNA, YNFKEQ. CDR3 in DNA: TGTGCCAGCAGCCAAGGAGGAGGGAGCGAGCAGTACTTC. Protein sequence: CASSQGGGSEQYF.

V usage is TRBV12-3 or TRBV12-4 and J usage is TRBJ1-1; TRBD1 is a possible D gene (6 bases). V gave up 7 bases and J gave up 6 bases, with 9 bases separating them. The CDR3 spans 11 residues. CDR3 amino acids: CASTQGAEAFF. CDR3 DNA sequence: TGTGCCAGCACACAGGGAGCTGAAGCTTTCTTT.

This chain connects TRBV30 to TRBJ1-2; D is perhaps TRBD1 (5 bases). The CDR3 loop spans 14 amino acids. Germline V CDR1 and CDR2: GTSNPN, SVGIG (reference sequence). V shed 7 bases and J shed 1 base, with 16 bases lying between them. The DNA of the CDR3 is TGTGCCTCGCCCAGGGTAGAGAGTAACTATGGCTACACCTTC. This translates into CASPRVESNYGYTF.

The CDR3 bases are TGTGCCACCAGTGATACAGCGGGACGGCCAGATACGCAGTATTTT. Translation: CATSDTAGRPDTQYF. The chain couples TRBV24-1 to TRBJ2-3; 7 nucleotides align to TRBD2. In germline, CDR1 is KGHDR, CDR2 SFDVKD. After removal of 3 bases from V and 4 bases from J, the junction contained 6 bases not matched to a gene. The CDR3 totals 15 residues.

J is TRBJ2-5 and V is TRBV9, with a weak D call TRBD1 (5 bases). V lost 2 bases, J lost 5 bases, and 16 bases lay in between. Germline-derived CDR1 and CDR2 are SGDLS and YYNGEE. The CDR3 runs to 15 residues. CDR3 amino acids: CASSVSWLGPETQYF. CDR3 sequence (DNA): TGTGCCAGCAGCGTTAGCTGGCTGGGGCCTGAGACCCAGTACTTC.

This clone was picked up one time. The V gene is TRBV5-6, the J gene TRBJ2-1, with D possibly being TRBD2 (6 bases). The V end was cut by 4 bases, the J end by 7 bases, with 9 bases between. Per the germline V gene, CDR1 is SGHDT and CDR2 is YYEEEE. The CDR3 sequence is 12 residues long. In nucleotides, the CDR3 is TGTGCCAGCAGCCAGACTAGGAATGAGCAGTTCTTC. It yields the protein CASSQTRNEQFF.

The rearrangement joins TRBV4-2 to TRBJ1-5; D ambiguous. The germline gives CDR1 LGHNA, CDR2 YNFKEQ. V was pared by 0 bases and J by 4 bases, with 16 bases between. This CDR3 is built from 17 residues. The CDR3 region is CASSQERRVSGNQPQHF. CDR3 in DNA: TGTGCCAGCAGCCAAGAAAGGAGGGTAAGTGGGAATCAGCCCCAGCATTTT.

This clone was seen once. The rearrangement uses TRBV6-5 and TRBJ1-1, with a weak D call TRBD1 (5 bases). Trimming shortened V by 6 bases and J by 0 bases, and 14 bases separated the two germline ends. Germline values: CDR1 MNHEY, CDR2 SVGAGI. The CDR3 spans 15 residues. CDR3 residues: CASSPGDWVNTEAFF. CDR3 nucleotides: TGTGCCAGCAGCCCCGGGGACTGGGTGAACACTGAAGCTTTCTTT.